By frequency in the sample, the clone carrying this T cell receptor beta chain is medium-sized (0.01 to 0.1%). This entry comes from a study of blood T cell repertoires in COVID-19. Study overall: Specimens from acute and convalescent COVID-19 originated in the United States, Italy and Spain. PBMCs, B-cell-depleted T cells, or T cells were the source of the cDNA or gDNA that made up the material.

Germline lookup yields CDR1 SGHNT and CDR2 YENEEA. The CDR3 covers 14 residues. The V and J ends lost 10 bases and 7 bases respectively, with 19 bases between them. TCRdb keeps only in-frame clones here, not all; method: immunoSEQ multiplex PCR. The sample has some 20,000 clones; roughly 90% are singletons. This TCR was recovered from a woman of 80 years or more with active or convalescent COVID-19. What was sequenced was peripheral blood. The genes are TRBV11-3 and TRBJ2-2; maybe TRBD1 (6 bases). In nucleotides, the CDR3 is TGTGCCACGACGCACAGGGTTATGAGCGGGGAGCTGTTTTTT. This translates into CATTHRVMSGELFF.